In this sample, the clone carrying this TCR beta chain turned up many times. These data come from a study of human T cells and chemical hapten exposure. TCRdb reanalysed the RACE reads using MiXCR and keeps one entry per CDR3 protein. Of about 380,000 distinct CDR3 sequences listed, approximately 5% were seen once; the top ten hold 2% to 3%. Time point indicated: pre-sensitization, week 0. Treatment specified: therapeutic diphenylcyclopropenone sensitization with weekly scalp DPC. Germline V CDR1 and CDR2: MDHEN, SYDVKM. V gave up 3 bases and J gave up 0 bases, with 9 bases separating them. This CDR3 has 15 amino acids.

V is TRBV28 and J is TRBJ1-5; D call uncertain. Sequencing used whole blood, obtained in connection with sensitization to the hapten diphenylcyclopropenone (DPC). The sequence was collected from a woman aged 45-60 years with alopecia areata. Some clones in this sample may be carry-over from other donors' samples. CDR3 in DNA: TGTGCCAGCAGTTTTAGGCACAATAGCAATCAGCCCCAGCATTTT. Protein product: CASSFRHNSNQPQHF.